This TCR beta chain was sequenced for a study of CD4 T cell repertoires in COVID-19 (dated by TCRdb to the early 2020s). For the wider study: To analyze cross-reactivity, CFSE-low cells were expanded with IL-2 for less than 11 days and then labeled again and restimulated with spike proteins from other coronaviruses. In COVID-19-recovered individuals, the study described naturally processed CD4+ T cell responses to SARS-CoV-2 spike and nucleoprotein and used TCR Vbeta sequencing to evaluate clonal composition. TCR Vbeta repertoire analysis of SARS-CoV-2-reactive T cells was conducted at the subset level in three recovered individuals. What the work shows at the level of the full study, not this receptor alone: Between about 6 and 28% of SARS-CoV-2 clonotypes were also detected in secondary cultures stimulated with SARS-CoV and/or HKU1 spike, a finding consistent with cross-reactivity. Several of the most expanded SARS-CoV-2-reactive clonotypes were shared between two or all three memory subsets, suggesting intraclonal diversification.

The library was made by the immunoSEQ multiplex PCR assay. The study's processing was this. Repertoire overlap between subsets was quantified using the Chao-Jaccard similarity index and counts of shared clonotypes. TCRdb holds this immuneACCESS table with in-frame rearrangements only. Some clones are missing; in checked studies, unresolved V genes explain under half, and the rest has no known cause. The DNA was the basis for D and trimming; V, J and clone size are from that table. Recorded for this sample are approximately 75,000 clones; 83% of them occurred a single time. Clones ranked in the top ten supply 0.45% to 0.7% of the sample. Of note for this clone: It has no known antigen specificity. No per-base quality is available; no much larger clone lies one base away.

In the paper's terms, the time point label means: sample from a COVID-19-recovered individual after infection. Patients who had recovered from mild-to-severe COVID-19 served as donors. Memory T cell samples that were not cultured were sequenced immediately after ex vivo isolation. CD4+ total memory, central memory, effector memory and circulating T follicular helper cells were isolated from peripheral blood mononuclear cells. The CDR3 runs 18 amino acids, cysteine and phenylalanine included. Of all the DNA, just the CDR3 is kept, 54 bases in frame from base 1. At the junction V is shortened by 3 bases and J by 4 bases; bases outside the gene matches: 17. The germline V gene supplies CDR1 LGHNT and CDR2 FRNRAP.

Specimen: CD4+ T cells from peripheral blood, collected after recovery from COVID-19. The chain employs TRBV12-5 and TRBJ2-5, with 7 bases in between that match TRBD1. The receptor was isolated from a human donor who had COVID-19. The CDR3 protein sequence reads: CASGLGTDLTLTGETQYF. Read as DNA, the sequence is TGTGCTAGTGGTTTAGGGACAGATCTAACCCTGACCGGAGAGACCCAGTACTTC.